This T cell receptor (beta chain) was sequenced for a study of shared clonotypes between healthy human individuals. Background on the study: The donors, two women and three men, were aged 18 to 49. Three plates each covered CD4 naive and memory; CD8 naive two, CD8 memory one. General study results and limits: The small donor group covered limited genetic and exposure diversity.

The table came from immunoSEQ multiplex PCR; TCRdb's copy has only in-frame clones and leaves some out. This table holds more than 2 million clones, about 94% found once. V was pared by 2 bases and J by 1 base, with 12 bases of the junction left unmatched. The CDR3 extends over 19 amino acids. Germline CDR1 reads MNHEY; CDR2 reads SMNVEV (reference sequence). With regard to this clone: Antigen specificity is unknown.

Naive CD8 cells lacked CD45RO and underwent positive selection for CCR7, leaving out terminally differentiated effector memory CD45RA+ cells. V is TRBV27 and J is TRBJ2-3; 10 bases agree with TRBD2. This receptor was obtained from a man younger than 35 in good health. Sequenced: naive CD8+ T cells sorted from blood. CDR3 nucleotides: TGTGCCAGCAGTTTACAAAGGGCGCCTAGCGGGGGCCGCACAGATACGCAGTATTTT. Protein sequence: CASSLQRAPSGGRTDTQYF.